This T cell receptor beta chain stems from a study of T cell responses to AZD1222 COVID-19 vaccine. The repertoire was sequenced with immunoSEQ multiplex PCR; TCRdb's copy has only in-frame clones and lacks some. Of some 150,000 clones listed, 85% are singletons. Material: peripheral blood, obtained 28 days after the second dose of the MenACWY control vaccine. This receptor was identified in an adult who received the MenACWY meningococcal vaccine as a control.

The CDR3 spells CASSLAVIGGYTF. CDR3 in DNA: TGTGCCAGCAGCTTAGCGGTGATCGGCGGCTACACCTTC. The chain has TRBV7-2 and TRBJ1-2; D is ambiguous. V was shortened by 0 bases and J by 8 bases, with 10 bases between the two germline ends. Germline values: CDR1 SGHTA, CDR2 FQGNSA. The CDR3 loop spans 13 amino acids.